This T cell receptor beta chain was observed in a study of OX40 agonist ivuxolimab in advanced cancers. Study information: Partial responses were seen in three patients, one with hepatocellular carcinoma and two with cutaneous melanoma.

Sequenced by immunoSEQ multiplex PCR; TCRdb stores in-frame clones only, minus some. The profile shows about 58,000 clones, 80% to 90% of them singletons. Study-wide findings and caveats: Blood T cells, both CD4+ and CD8+, expanded clonally by week 6 at 0.1 to 3.0 mg/kg.

Note on this clone: The antigen is undetermined.

The CDR3 runs to 15 residues. CDR1 is SGHDT and CDR2 is YYEEEE in the germline V gene. The germline V and J ends were trimmed by 0 bases and 4 bases, with 11 bases remaining between them. The sequence was obtained from an adult with an advanced solid tumor such as melanoma, head and neck, liver or kidney cancer. This sample comprised CD4+ or CD8+ T cells sorted from blood, obtained in a trial of the OX40 agonist ivuxolimab. V is TRBV5-6 and J is TRBJ2-1; no firm D call. The CDR3 sequence: CASSLESYTYNEQFF. CDR3 sequence (DNA): TGTGCCAGCAGCTTGGAGTCTTATACATACAATGAGCAGTTCTTC.